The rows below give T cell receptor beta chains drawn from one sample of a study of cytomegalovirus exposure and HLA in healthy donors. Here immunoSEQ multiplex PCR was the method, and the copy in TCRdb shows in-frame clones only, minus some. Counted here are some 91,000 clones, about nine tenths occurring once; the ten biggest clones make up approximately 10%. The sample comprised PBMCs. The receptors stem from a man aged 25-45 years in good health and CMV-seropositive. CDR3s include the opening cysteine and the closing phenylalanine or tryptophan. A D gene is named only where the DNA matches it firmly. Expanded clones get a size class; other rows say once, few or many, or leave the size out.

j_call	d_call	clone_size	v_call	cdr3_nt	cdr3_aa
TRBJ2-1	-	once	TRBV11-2	TGTGCCAGCAGCTCTCTCACTGGGGACAAGGAGCAGTTCTTC	CASSSLTGDKEQFF
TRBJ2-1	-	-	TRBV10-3	TGTGCCATCAGCACTATAGCGGAGAGCTCCTACAATGAGCAGTTCTTC	CAISTIAESSYNEQFF
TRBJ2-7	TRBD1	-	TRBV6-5	TGTGCCAGCAGTTCCTCCGGGACAGGCTCCTACGAGCAGTACTTC	CASSSSGTGSYEQYF
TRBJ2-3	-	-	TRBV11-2	TGTGCCAGCAGCTTAGATGGCCACACAGATACGCAGTATTTT	CASSLDGHTDTQYF
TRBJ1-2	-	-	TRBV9	TGTGCCAGCAGCGATCCAGGGGATGGCTACACCTTC	CASSDPGDGYTF
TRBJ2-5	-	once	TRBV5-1	TGCGCCAGCAGCTTGGAGGGGATAGCAGGGTCTTTTGTAGAGACCCAGTACTTC	CASSLEGIAGSFVETQYF
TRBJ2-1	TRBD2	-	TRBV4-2	TGTGCCAGCAGCCAAGAAGGGCGCGGGAGTTACAATGAGCAGTTCTTC	CASSQEGRGSYNEQFF
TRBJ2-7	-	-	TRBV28	TGTGCCAGCAGTTTACCGGGTAGCTTATCCTACGAGCAGTACTTC	CASSLPGSLSYEQYF
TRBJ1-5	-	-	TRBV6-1	TGTGCCAGCAGCCCTAGTCGGGGAAGCCAGCCCCAGCATTTT	CASSPSRGSQPQHF
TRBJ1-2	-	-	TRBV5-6	TGTGCCAGCAGCTTTGGGAATCTACAGGGCTATGGCTACACCTTC	CASSFGNLQGYGYTF
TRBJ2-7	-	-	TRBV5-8	TGTGCCAGCAGCCCGGGACAAAATTACGAGCAGTACTTC	CASSPGQNYEQYF
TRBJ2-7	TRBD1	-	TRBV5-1	TGCGCCAGCAGCGTTGGACAGGACATTGAGGTGCAGTACTTC	CASSVGQDIEVQYF
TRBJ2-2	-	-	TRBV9	TGTGCCAGCAGCGAACAGGGCCCGAACACCGGGGAGCTGTTTTTT	CASSEQGPNTGELFF
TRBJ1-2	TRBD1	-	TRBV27	TGTGCCAGCAGTTTATCGAATTTCGGGACAGGGCCTGATGGCTACACCTTC	CASSLSNFGTGPDGYTF
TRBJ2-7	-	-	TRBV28	TGTGCCAGCAGCCAGGGTGGTCGCGAGCAGTACTTC	CASSQGGREQYF
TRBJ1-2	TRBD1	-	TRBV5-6	TGTGCCAGCAGCCACGACAGGGGCGACTACTATGGCTACACCTTC	CASSHDRGDYYGYTF
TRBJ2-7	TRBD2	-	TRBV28	TGTGCCAGCAGTCTTAGACGGGGGGGCTACGAGCAGTACTTC	CASSLRRGGYEQYF
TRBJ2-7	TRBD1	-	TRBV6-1	TGTGCCATTAAGGGACAGGGCTACGAGCAGTACTTC	CAIKGQGYEQYF
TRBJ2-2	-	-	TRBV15	TGTGCCACCAGCTATACGGACAGCTCAGCGAACACCGGGGAGCTGTTTTTT	CATSYTDSSANTGELFF
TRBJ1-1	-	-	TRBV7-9	TGTGCCAGCAGCTTGAGGAGGTCGAGTACTGAAGCTTTTTTT	CASSLRRSSTEAFF
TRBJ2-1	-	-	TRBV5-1	TGCGCCAGCAGATCCCTCAGCGGACTACTATACAATGAGCAGTTCTTC	CASRSLSGLLYNEQFF
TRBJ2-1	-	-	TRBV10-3	TGTGCCATCAGTGACACCACGGGCTACAATGAGCAGTTCTTC	CAISDTTGYNEQFF
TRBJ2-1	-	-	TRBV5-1	TGCGCCAGCAGCTTGCGGGGTAAAGGGCGGGATGAGCAGTTCTTC	CASSLRGKGRDEQFF
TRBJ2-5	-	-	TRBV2	TGTGCCAGCAGAGAGTTCACAGGGTTTGAAGAGACCCAGTACTTC	CASREFTGFEETQYF
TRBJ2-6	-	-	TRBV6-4	TGTGCCAGCAGTGACTCACACTCTGGGGCCAACGTCCTGACTTTC	CASSDSHSGANVLTF
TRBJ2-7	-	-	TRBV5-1	TGCGCCAGCAGCTTGGCCTCAGCCGGGAACTACGAGCAGTACTTC	CASSLASAGNYEQYF
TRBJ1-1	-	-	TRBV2	TGTGCCAGCAGTGCCGTTCAAGCGAACACTGAAGCTTTCTTT	CASSAVQANTEAFF
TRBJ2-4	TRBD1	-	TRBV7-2	TGTGCCAGCAGCTTCCAACAGGGGTTCAAAAACATTCAGTACTTC	CASSFQQGFKNIQYF
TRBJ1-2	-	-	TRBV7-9	TGTGCCAGCAGCTCGGAAGGGAGCAACTATGGCTACACCTTC	CASSSEGSNYGYTF
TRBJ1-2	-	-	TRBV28	TGTGCCAGCAGTTCCACAGGGTTGGTCTATGGCTACACCTTC	CASSSTGLVYGYTF
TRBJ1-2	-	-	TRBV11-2	TGTGCCAGCAGCCCGGACCCGGGGAGCTACTATGGCTACACCTTC	CASSPDPGSYYGYTF
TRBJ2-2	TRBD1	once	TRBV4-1	TGCGCCAGCAGCCACCCTGTCAGGGGGCTGGACGGGGAGCTGTTTTTT	CASSHPVRGLDGELFF
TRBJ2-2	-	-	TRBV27	TGTGCCAGCAGTTTGGACAGCGGTTACGCGAACACCGGGGAGCTGTTTTTT	CASSLDSGYANTGELFF
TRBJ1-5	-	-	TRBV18	TGTGCCAGCTCACCAGGAATGGTGGAGGCACAGCCCCAGCATTTT	CASSPGMVEAQPQHF
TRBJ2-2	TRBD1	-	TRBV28	TGTGCCAGCACCCCCTACGGGACAGCGAACACCGGGGAGCTGTTTTTT	CASTPYGTANTGELFF
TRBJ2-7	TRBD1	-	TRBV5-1	TGCGCCAGCAGCTTGGCTCCGTTGACAGGGCACTACGAGCAGTACTTC	CASSLAPLTGHYEQYF
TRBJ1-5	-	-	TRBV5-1	TGCGCCAGCAGCCTAACGCTAAATCAGCCCCAGCATTTT	CASSLTLNQPQHF
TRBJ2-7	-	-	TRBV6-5	TGTGCCAGCAGCCGCATCCCAGGGCGGAGCGAGCAGTACTTC	CASSRIPGRSEQYF
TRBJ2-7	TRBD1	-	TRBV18	TGTGCCAGCTCACCTATCATCCGGGACAGGGGTTTCCTCTACGAGCAGTACTTC	CASSPIIRDRGFLYEQYF
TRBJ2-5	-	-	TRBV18	TGTGCCAGCTCACAAATACAGGGCCAAGAGACCCAGTACTTC	CASSQIQGQETQYF
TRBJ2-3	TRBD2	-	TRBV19	TGTGCCAGTAGTACCCCTCCGCTAGCGGGAGCCGTAGATACGCAGTATTTT	CASSTPPLAGAVDTQYF
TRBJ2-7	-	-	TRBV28	TGTGCCAGCAGTTCCCAGGGGAGCTCCTACGAGCAGTACTTC	CASSSQGSSYEQYF
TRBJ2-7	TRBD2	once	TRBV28	TGTGCCAGCAGTCCAGAAGCGGGAGTAAACTACGAGCAGTACTTC	CASSPEAGVNYEQYF
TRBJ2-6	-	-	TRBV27	TGTGCCAGCAGTTTTCTCGGGAGACGATTCAACTCTGGGGCCAACGTCCTGACTTTC	CASSFLGRRFNSGANVLTF
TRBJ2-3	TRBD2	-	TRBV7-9	TGTGCCAGCAGCTCGGGACTAGCGGGAAGCACAGATACGCAGTATTTT	CASSSGLAGSTDTQYF
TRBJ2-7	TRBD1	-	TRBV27	TGTGCCAGCAGCAGGGACAGGCTTCAGATCGAGCAGTACTTC	CASSRDRLQIEQYF
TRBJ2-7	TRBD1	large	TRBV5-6	TGTGCCAGCAGCCCGGCCGGGACAGGGGGCTACGAGCAGTACTTC	CASSPAGTGGYEQYF
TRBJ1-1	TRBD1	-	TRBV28	TGTGCCAGCACAAACAGGGGGCGGGGGAACACTGAAGCTTTCTTT	CASTNRGRGNTEAFF
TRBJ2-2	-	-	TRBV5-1	TGCGCCAGCAGCTTGGAGGGGACGAACACCGGGGAGCTGTTTTTT	CASSLEGTNTGELFF
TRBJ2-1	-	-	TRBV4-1	TGCGCCAGCAGCCAGCGGCGGGCCAATGAGCAGTTCTTC	CASSQRRANEQFF
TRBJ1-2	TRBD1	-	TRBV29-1	TGCAGCGTCGGGACAGCTATGGGCTACACCTTC	CSVGTAMGYTF
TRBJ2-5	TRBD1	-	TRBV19	TGTGCCAGTAGTATTGGGGACAGGGGGTATGGGGAGACCCAGTACTTC	CASSIGDRGYGETQYF
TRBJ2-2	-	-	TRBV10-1	TGCGCCAGCAGTGATCCCGGACAAAACACCGGGGAGCTGTTTTTT	CASSDPGQNTGELFF
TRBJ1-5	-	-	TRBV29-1	TGCAGCGTTGAAGATCCCGGGCAGCCCCAGCATTTT	CSVEDPGQPQHF
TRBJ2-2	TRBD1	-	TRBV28	TGTGCCAGCAGTTCGGGACAGGGCCGCACCGGGGAGCTGTTTTTT	CASSSGQGRTGELFF
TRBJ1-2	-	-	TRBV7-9	TGTGCCAGCAGCTGGGATACAGGCTATGGCTACACCTTC	CASSWDTGYGYTF